The clone carrying this TCR beta chain was seen at least ten times. What it binds is not known. The study, taken as a whole, reports: In terms of TCR gene usage, tumor memory CD4+ T cells clustered together with blood and lymph node memory CD4+ cells, as well as with lymph node naive CD4+ cells.

Semi-nested PCR with Nested Universal Primer A followed constant-region reverse priming of full-length variable regions. TCRdb re-analysed the 5' RACE reads in MiXCR, keeping a single row per CDR3 protein. The sample carries over 25,000 distinct CDR3 sequences, 20% to 30% recorded once. The CDR3 consists of 14 residues. Trimming took off 0 bases at V and 5 bases at J, with 10 bases between the two ends. Germline CDR1 is LGHNA and CDR2 is YSLEER. Naive CD4+ cells had CD25+ Tregs removed. The V gene is TRBV4-3, the J gene TRBJ2-5; no firm D call. This sequence was found in a female donor with breast cancer. The specimen sequenced was naive CD4+ T cells sorted from a lymph node. Subset of the sample: naive CD4+ T cells, CD4+CD45RA+CD25-. CDR3 in DNA: TGCGCCAGCAGCCAAGAGTCGTACGGGGAGACCCAGTACTTC. Translated, it gives CASSQESYGETQYF.